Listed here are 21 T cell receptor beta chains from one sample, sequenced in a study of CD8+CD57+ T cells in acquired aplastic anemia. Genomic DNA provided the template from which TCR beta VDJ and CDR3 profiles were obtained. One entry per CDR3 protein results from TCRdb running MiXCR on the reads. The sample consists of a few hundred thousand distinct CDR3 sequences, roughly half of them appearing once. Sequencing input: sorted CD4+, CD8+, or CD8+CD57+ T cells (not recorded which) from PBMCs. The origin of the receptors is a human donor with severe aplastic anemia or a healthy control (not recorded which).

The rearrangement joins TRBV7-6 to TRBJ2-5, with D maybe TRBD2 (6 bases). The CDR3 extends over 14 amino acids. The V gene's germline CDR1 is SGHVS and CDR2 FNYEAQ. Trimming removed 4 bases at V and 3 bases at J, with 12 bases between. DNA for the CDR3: TGTGCCAGCAGCTCCACCCCGGGAGAAGAGACCCAGTACTTC. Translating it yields CASSSTPGEETQYF.

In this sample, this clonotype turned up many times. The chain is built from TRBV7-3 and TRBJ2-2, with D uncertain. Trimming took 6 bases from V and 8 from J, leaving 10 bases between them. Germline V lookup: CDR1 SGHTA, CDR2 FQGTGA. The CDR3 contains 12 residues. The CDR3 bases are TGTGCCAGCAGAGCCCCAGTAGGGGAGCTGTTTTTT. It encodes CASRAPVGELFF.

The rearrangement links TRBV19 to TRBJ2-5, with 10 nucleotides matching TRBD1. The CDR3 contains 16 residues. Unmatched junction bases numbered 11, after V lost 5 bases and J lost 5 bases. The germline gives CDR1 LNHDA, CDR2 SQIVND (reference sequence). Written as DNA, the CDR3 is TGTGCCAGTAGTCATGGGACAGGGGTGGGTGAGGAGACCCAGTACTTC. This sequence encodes CASSHGTGVGEETQYF.

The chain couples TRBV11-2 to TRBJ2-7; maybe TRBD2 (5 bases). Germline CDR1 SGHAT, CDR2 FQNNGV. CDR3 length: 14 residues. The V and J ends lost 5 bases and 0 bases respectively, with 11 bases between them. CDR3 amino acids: CASSVGSASYEQYF. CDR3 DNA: TGTGCCAGCAGCGTAGGTAGCGCCTCCTACGAGCAGTACTTC.

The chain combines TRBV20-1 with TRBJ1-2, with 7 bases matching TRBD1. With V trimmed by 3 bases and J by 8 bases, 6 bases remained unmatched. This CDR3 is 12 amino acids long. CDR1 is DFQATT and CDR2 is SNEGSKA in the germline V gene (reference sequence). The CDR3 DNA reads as TGCAGTGCTAGGAGACAGGGTTGGGGCTACACCTTC. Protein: CSARRQGWGYTF.

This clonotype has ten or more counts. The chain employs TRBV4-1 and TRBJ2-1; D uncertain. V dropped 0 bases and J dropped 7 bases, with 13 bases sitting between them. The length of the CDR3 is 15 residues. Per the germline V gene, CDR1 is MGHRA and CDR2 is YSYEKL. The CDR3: CASSQEDQVGNEQFF. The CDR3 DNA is TGCGCCAGCAGCCAAGAAGATCAGGTTGGGAATGAGCAGTTCTTC.

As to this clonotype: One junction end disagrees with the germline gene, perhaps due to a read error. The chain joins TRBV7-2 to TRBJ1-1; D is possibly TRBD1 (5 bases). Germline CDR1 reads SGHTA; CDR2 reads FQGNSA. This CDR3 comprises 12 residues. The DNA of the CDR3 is TGTGCCAGCAGCGTAGCCGGGACCCAAGCTTTCTTT. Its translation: CASSVAGTQAFF.

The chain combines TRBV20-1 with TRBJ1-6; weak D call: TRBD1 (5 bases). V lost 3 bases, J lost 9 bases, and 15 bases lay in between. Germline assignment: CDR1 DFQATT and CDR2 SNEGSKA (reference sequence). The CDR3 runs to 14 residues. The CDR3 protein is CSASPPGRGSPLHF. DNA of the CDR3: TGCAGTGCTAGCCCCCCAGGGCGGGGTTCACCCCTCCACTTT.

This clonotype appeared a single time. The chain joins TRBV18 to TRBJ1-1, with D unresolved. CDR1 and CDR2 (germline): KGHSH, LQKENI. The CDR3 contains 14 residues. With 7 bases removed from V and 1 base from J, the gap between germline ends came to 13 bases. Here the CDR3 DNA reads TGTGCCAGCTACCCGGGCCTTTCGAACACTGAAGCTTTCTTT. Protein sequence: CASYPGLSNTEAFF.

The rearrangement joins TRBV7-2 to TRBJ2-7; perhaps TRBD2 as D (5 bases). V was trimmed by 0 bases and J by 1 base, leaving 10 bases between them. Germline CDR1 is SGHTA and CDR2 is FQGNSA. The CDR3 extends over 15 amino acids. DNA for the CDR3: TGTGCCAGCAGCTTAGCCCCCCGGGAATCCTACGAGCAGTACTTC. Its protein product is CASSLAPRESYEQYF.

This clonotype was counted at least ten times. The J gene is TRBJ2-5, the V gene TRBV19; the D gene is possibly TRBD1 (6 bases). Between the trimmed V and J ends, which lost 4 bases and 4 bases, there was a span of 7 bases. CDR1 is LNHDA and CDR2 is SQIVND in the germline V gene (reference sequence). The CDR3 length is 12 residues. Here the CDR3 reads CASSRTAETQYF. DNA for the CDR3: TGTGCCAGTAGTAGGACAGCAGAGACCCAGTACTTC.

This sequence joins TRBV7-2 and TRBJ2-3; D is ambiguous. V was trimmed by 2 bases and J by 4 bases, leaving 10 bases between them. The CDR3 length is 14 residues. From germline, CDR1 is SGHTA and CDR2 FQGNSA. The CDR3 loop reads CASSLNGRADTQYF. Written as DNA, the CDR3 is TGTGCCAGCAGCTTAAATGGACGGGCAGATACGCAGTATTTT.

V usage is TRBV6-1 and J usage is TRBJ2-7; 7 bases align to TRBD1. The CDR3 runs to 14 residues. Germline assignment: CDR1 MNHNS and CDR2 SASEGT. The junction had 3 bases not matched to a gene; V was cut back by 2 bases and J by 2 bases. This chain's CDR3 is CASSELQGAYEQYF. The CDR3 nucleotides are TGTGCCAGCAGTGAATTGCAGGGGGCCTACGAGCAGTACTTC.

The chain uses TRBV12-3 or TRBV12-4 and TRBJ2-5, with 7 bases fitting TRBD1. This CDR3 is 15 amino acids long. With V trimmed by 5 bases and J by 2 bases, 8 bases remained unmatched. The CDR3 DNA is TGTGCCAGCAGTCCTCGGGGACAGCGGCAAGAGACCCAGTACTTC. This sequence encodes CASSPRGQRQETQYF.

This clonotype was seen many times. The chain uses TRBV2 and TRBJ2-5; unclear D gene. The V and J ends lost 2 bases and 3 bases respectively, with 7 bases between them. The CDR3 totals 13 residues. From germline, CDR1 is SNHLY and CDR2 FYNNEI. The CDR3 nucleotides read TGTGCCAGCAGTGAAAGGGATAAAGAGACCCAGTACTTC. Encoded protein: CASSERDKETQYF.

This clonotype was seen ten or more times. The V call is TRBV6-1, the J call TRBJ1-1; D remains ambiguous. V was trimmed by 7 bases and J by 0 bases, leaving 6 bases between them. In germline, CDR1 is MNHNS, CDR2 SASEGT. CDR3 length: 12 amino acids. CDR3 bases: TGTGCCAGCACAAGGGTGAACACTGAAGCTTTCTTT. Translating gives CASTRVNTEAFF.

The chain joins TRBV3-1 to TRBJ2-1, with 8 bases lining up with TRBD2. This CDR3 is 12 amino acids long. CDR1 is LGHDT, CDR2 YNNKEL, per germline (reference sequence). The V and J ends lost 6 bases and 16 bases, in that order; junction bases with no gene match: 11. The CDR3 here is CASRGLVERAFF. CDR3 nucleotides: TGTGCCAGCAGGGGACTAGTTGAGAGGGCATTCTTC.

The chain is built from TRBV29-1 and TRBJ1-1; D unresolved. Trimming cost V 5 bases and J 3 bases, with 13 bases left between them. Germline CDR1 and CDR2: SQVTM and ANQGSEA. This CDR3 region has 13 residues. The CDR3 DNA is TGCAGCGTTTCGGTTCGAGGTGACACTGAAGCTTTCTTT. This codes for CSVSVRGDTEAFF.

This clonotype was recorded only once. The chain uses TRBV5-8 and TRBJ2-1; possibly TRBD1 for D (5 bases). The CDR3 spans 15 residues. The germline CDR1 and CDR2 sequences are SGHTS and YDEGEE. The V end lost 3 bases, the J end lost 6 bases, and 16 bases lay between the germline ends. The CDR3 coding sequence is TGTGCCAGCAGCTCGGGCAGGGTAACAATCAATGAGCAGTTCTTC. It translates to CASSSGRVTINEQFF.

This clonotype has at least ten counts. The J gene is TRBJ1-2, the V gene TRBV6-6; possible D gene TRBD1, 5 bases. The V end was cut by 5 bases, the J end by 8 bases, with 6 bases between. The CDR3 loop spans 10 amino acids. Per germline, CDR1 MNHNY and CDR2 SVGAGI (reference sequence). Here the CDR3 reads CASSAGGYTF. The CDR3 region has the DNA TGTGCCAGCAGTGCAGGGGGCTACACCTTC.

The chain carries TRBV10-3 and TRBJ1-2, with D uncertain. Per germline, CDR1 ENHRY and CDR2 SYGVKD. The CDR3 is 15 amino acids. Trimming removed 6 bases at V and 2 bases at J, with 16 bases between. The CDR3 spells CAIRVPLTENYGYTF. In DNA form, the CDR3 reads TGTGCCATCAGGGTCCCCTTGACGGAGAACTATGGCTACACCTTC.